This TCR beta chain appears in the sequencing data of a study of cytomegalovirus exposure and HLA in healthy donors. General study findings and limits: As a later analysis revealed, the rate of TCR association differed by HLA locus, with DRB1 most and HLA-C fewest. Previous analysis showed most TCR beta V segments were productive about 87% or about 30% of the time.

This clone appeared a single time. The antigen remains unidentified. Per the germline V gene, CDR1 is MGHRA and CDR2 is YSYEKL. V lost 0 bases, J lost 4 bases, and 12 bases lay in between. The CDR3 has 15 residues. The PCR used 60 Vbeta and 13 Jbeta primers. Some clones are missing from TCRdb's copy, which holds only in-frame ones; the method was immunoSEQ multiplex PCR. The sample lists 150,000 to 200,000 clones; roughly 80% were seen once. The chain combines TRBV4-1 with TRBJ1-2; perhaps TRBD1 as D (6 bases). Specimen: PBMCs. The clonotype was recovered from a woman younger than 45 in good health and CMV-seropositive. CDR3 DNA sequence: TGCGCCAGCAGCCAAGATCTAACAGGGAGCTATGGCTACACCTTC. Translating it yields CASSQDLTGSYGYTF.